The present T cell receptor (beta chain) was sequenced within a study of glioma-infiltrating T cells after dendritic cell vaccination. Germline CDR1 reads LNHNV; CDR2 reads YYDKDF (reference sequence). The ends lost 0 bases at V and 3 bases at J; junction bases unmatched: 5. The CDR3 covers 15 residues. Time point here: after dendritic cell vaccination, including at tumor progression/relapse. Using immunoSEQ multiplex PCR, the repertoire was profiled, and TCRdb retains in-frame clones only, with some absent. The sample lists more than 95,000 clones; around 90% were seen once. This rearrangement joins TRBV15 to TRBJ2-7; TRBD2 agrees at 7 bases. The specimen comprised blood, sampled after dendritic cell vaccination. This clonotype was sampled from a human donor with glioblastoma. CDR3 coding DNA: TGTGCCACCAGCAGAGATCCGGGACTACTCTACGAGCAGTACTTC. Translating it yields CATSRDPGLLYEQYF.